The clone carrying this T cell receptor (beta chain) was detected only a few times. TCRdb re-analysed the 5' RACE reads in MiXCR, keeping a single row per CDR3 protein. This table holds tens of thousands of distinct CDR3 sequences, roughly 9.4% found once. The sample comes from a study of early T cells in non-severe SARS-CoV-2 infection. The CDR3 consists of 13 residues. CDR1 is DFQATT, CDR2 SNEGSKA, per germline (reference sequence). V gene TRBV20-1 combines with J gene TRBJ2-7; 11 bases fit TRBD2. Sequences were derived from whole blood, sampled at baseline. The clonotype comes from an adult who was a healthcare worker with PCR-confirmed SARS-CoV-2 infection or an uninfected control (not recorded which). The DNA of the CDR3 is TGCAGCCAAATAGCGGGAGGGCCCTACGAGCAGTACTTC. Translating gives CSQIAGGPYEQYF.